This passage covers 29 T cell receptor beta chains from one sample sequenced in a study of cytomegalovirus exposure and HLA in healthy donors. Some clones are missing from TCRdb's copy, which holds only in-frame ones; the method was immunoSEQ multiplex PCR. The sample has 90,000 to 150,000 clones; approximately 87% are singletons. The specimen sequenced was PBMCs. The receptors were gathered from a woman between 18 and 29 years old in good health and CMV-seropositive.

The genes are TRBV9 and TRBJ2-7, with 9 positions matching TRBD2. The CDR3 is 15 residues long. Germline-derived CDR1 and CDR2 are SGDLS and YYNGEE. Trimming at V came to 0 bases and at J to 6 bases, leaving 7 bases not matched to a gene. The DNA of the CDR3 is TGTGCCAGCAGCGTAGGCGGCGGGGGGGCCCGCGAGCAGTACTTC. This gives the protein CASSVGGGGAREQYF.

This clone was seen only a few times. V is TRBV18 and J is TRBJ2-7; D not certain. The germline CDR1 and CDR2 sequences are KGHSH and LQKENI. The V and J ends lost 2 bases and 7 bases respectively, with 12 bases between them. The CDR3 covers 13 residues. CDR3 region: CASSPAWVGEQYF. Here the CDR3 DNA reads TGTGCCAGCTCACCAGCTTGGGTCGGGGAGCAGTACTTC.

The chain links TRBV21-1 to TRBJ2-7; the DNA was not compared with TRBD1, the D call given in the table. TRBV21-1 is deemed a pseudogene. The CDR3 has 14 amino acids. The CDR3 nucleotides read TGTGCCAGCAGCAAAGGACAGGTAATCTACGAGCAGTACTTC. It codes for CASSKGQVIYEQYF.

The chain joins TRBV11-2 to TRBJ2-7; no reliable D call. V was pared by 5 bases and J by 4 bases, with 15 bases between. This CDR3 comprises 14 residues. CDR1 SGHAT and CDR2 FQNNGV come from the germline V gene. CDR3 DNA sequence: TGTGCCAGCAGCCCCCCCAGCCTAGAATACGAGCAGTACTTC. Its translation: CASSPPSLEYEQYF.

This clone has only a few counts. The chain couples TRBV6-5 to TRBJ1-6; the D gene is possibly TRBD1 (6 bases). The V and J ends lost 2 bases and 10 bases respectively, with 12 bases between them. The length of the CDR3 is 14 residues. Germline lookup yields CDR1 MNHEY and CDR2 SVGAGI. As DNA, the CDR3 is TGTGCCAGCAGTTACATCAGGGGAGGGTCACCCCTCCACTTT. Its translation: CASSYIRGGSPLHF.

CDR3 coding DNA: TGTGCCAGCAGCCCCCCCAGACAGGGGGCTTGGGAGCAGTACTTC. It codes for CASSPPRQGAWEQYF. The V gene is TRBV6-6, the J gene TRBJ2-7; 10 nucleotides align to TRBD1. Germline assignment: CDR1 MNHNY and CDR2 SVGAGI (reference sequence). The CDR3 loop spans 15 amino acids. V was pared by 6 bases and J by 7 bases, with 12 bases of the junction left unmatched.

V usage is TRBV7-2 and J usage is TRBJ1-1; 7 positions match TRBD1. J gave up 10 bases and V 7 bases, and 12 bases lay outside the gene matches. CDR1 and CDR2 (germline): SGHTA, FQGNSA. This CDR3 spans 13 amino acids. The CDR3 sequence: CASIQIRAGGAFF. Written as DNA, the CDR3 is TGTGCCAGCATCCAAATTCGGGCAGGGGGAGCTTTCTTT.

The J gene is TRBJ2-7, the V gene TRBV4-2, with TRBD2 matching 9 bases. Germline V gives CDR1 LGHNA, CDR2 YNFKEQ. This CDR3 is built from 15 residues. The V gene end was trimmed by 2 bases and the J gene end by 7 bases; junction bases not matched to a gene: 9. The CDR3 DNA sequence: TGTGCCAGCAGCCAACCGGGGGCGCGGGAGGGTGAGCAGTACTTC. It codes for CASSQPGAREGEQYF.

The genes are TRBV27 and TRBJ2-3; 8 positions match TRBD1. This CDR3 comprises 17 residues. The trim removed 4 bases at V and 6 bases at J, leaving 15 bases unmatched. Germline values: CDR1 MNHEY, CDR2 SMNVEV (reference sequence). DNA for the CDR3: TGTGCCAGCAGTTCCCATGTTGATCGGACAGGGTCGGATACGCAGTATTTT. This sequence encodes CASSSHVDRTGSDTQYF.

The chain uses TRBV11-2 and TRBJ1-1; D is undetermined. This CDR3 is built from 13 residues. Trimming took off 4 bases at V and 11 bases at J, with 17 bases between the two ends. Germline assignment: CDR1 SGHAT and CDR2 FQNNGV. The CDR3 sequence is CASSSLRVRWAFF. CDR3 nucleotides: TGTGCCAGCAGCTCGCTCCGGGTGCGGTGGGCTTTCTTT.

Only a few counts were recorded for this clone. The chain couples TRBV28 to TRBJ1-1; D possibly corresponds to TRBD1 (6 bases). CDR1 is MDHEN and CDR2 is SYDVKM in the germline V gene. This CDR3 comprises 14 residues. The V end was cut by 5 bases, the J end by 1 base, with 11 bases between. CDR3 sequence: CASSLRQENTEAFF. Here the CDR3 DNA reads TGTGCCAGCAGTCTACGACAGGAGAACACTGAAGCTTTCTTT.

This chain links TRBV4-2 with TRBJ2-7, with D unresolved. Germline lookup yields CDR1 LGHNA and CDR2 YNFKEQ. The germline V and J ends were trimmed by 0 bases and 7 bases, with 13 bases remaining between them. The CDR3 is 14 residues long. CDR3 sequence (DNA): TGTGCCAGCAGCCAAGATAACCGATTGAGGGAGCAGTACTTC. This encodes CASSQDNRLREQYF.

The chain recombines TRBV5-1 with TRBJ2-5; a weak D match, TRBD2 (5 bases). V was pared by 0 bases and J by 5 bases, with 8 bases between. This CDR3 has 13 residues. Germline V gene sequence: CDR1 SGHRS, CDR2 YFSETQ. The CDR3 loop reads CASSLGTGETQYF. DNA for the CDR3: TGCGCCAGCAGCTTGGGGACGGGGGAGACCCAGTACTTC.

The chain uses TRBV30 and TRBJ2-7; the match to TRBD1 covers 9 bases. CDR1 is GTSNPN and CDR2 is SVGIG in the germline V gene (reference sequence). The CDR3 length is 15 residues. V lost 3 bases to trimming and J lost 3 bases; unmatched junction nucleotides: 9. The CDR3 spells CAWRAFGTGNYEQYF. In DNA, the CDR3 is TGTGCCTGGAGAGCTTTCGGGACAGGGAACTACGAGCAGTACTTC. Looking up the rest from reference TRBV30 and TRBJ2-7 gives the full variable domain: SQTIHQWPATLVQPVGSPLSLECTVEGTSNPNLYWYRQAAGRGLQLLFYSVGIGQISSEVPQNLSASRPQDRQFILSSKKLLLSDSGFYLCAWRAFGTGNYEQYFGPGTRLTVT.

J is TRBJ1-5 and V is TRBV5-6; 7 positions agree with TRBD1. Germline CDR1 is SGHDT and CDR2 is YYEEEE. The J segment lost 6 bases and the V segment lost 4 bases, leaving 10 bases of the junction unmatched. The CDR3 is made up of 15 amino acids. CDR3 amino acids: CASSTRQGNAQPQHF. CDR3 DNA: TGTGCCAGCAGCACTCGACAGGGCAACGCTCAGCCCCAGCATTTT.

The rearrangement links TRBV7-2 to TRBJ2-7, with 7 nucleotides matching TRBD2. Per germline, CDR1 SGHTA and CDR2 FQGNSA. The CDR3 loop spans 16 amino acids. The V gene end was trimmed by 4 bases and the J gene end by 7 bases; junction bases not matched to a gene: 16. CDR3 sequence: CASSSRAGANAGEQYF. CDR3 nucleotide sequence: TGTGCCAGCAGCTCACGCGCGGGAGCGAACGCGGGGGAGCAGTACTTC.

The CDR3 protein is CASRSLAGGPWNIQYF. For the CDR3, the DNA is TGTGCCAGCAGGTCGCTAGCGGGAGGGCCATGGAACATTCAGTACTTC. V gene TRBV27 combines with J gene TRBJ2-4; the match to TRBD2 covers 12 bases. V trimming: 6 bases; J trimming: 7 bases; junction bases outside the gene matches: 10. CDR3 length: 16 residues. Germline CDR1 and CDR2: MNHEY and SMNVEV (reference sequence).

This chain connects TRBV18 to TRBJ1-1, with 7 bases lining up with TRBD1. The CDR3 is 16 residues long. The junction had 14 bases not matched to a gene; V was cut back by 4 bases and J by 6 bases. Germline CDR1 KGHSH, CDR2 LQKENI. This CDR3 reads CASSLSGDRVTAEAFF. The CDR3 DNA follows: TGTGCCAGCTCACTTTCCGGAGACAGGGTTACCGCTGAAGCTTTCTTT.

The chain is built from TRBV9 and TRBJ2-1; 12 nucleotides agree with TRBD2. The CDR3 covers 17 residues. Trimming cost V 0 bases and J 2 bases; bases outside gene matches: 3. Germline loops: CDR1 SGDLS, CDR2 YYNGEE. The CDR3 is CASSVETSGGPYNEQFF. In DNA, the CDR3 is TGTGCCAGCAGCGTAGAAACTAGCGGGGGGCCCTACAATGAGCAGTTCTTC.

This chain uses TRBV7-3 with TRBJ2-1, with 10 bases matching TRBD2. V trimming: 3 bases; J trimming: 7 bases; junction bases outside the gene matches: 9. The CDR3 consists of 16 residues. Germline loops: CDR1 SGHTA, CDR2 FQGTGA. CDR3 residues: CASSLASGRGGNEQFF. The DNA for the CDR3 is TGTGCCAGCAGCTTGGCTAGCGGGAGAGGTGGAAATGAGCAGTTCTTC.

The chain links TRBV2 to TRBJ2-3; a weak D match, TRBD2 (7 bases). V lost 2 bases and J lost 8, with 14 bases in between. CDR1 and CDR2 from the germline V gene are SNHLY and FYNNEI. The CDR3 covers 14 residues. CDR3 loop: CASSELGGPGTQYF. CDR3 sequence (DNA): TGTGCCAGCAGTGAACTCGGGGGGCCGGGTACGCAGTATTTT.

This clone has more than one count but fewer than ten. The rearrangement joins TRBV2 to TRBJ1-2; 10 bases are shared with TRBD1. In germline, CDR1 is SNHLY, CDR2 FYNNEI. The CDR3 is 14 amino acids. V dropped 7 bases and J dropped 8; count of bases not matched to a gene: 10. CDR3 bases: TGTGCCAGCAATGGGGGACAGGGGCCTGGAGGCTACACCTTC. This gives the protein CASNGGQGPGGYTF.

The rearrangement joins TRBV6-5 to TRBJ1-4; no clear D. Per the germline V gene, CDR1 is MNHEY and CDR2 is SVGAGI. Trimming pared 3 bases from V and 0 bases from J, leaving 8 bases between. The CDR3 loop spans 15 amino acids. CDR3 coding DNA: TGTGCCAGCAGTTATGACTCCACAACTAATGAAAAACTGTTTTTT. Amino acids: CASSYDSTTNEKLFF.

The rearrangement links TRBV29-1 to TRBJ1-2; D remains unclear. There are 13 residues in the CDR3. V shed 8 bases and J shed 0 bases, with 13 bases lying between them. Germline V gives CDR1 SQVTM, CDR2 ANQGSEA. CDR3 DNA: TGCAGCACCCTGGCGGGTCCTAACTATGGCTACACCTTC. The encoded protein is CSTLAGPNYGYTF.

This chain uses TRBV18 with TRBJ1-5; 8 bases map to TRBD1. The trim removed 5 bases at V and 0 bases at J, leaving 6 bases unmatched. The CDR3 has 16 residues. Germline V gives CDR1 KGHSH, CDR2 LQKENI. The CDR3 protein is CASSSYGTGSNQPQHF. CDR3 coding DNA: TGTGCCAGCTCATCCTATGGGACAGGTAGCAATCAGCCCCAGCATTTT.

The chain employs TRBV28 and TRBJ1-1, with D unclear. CDR1 and CDR2 (germline): MDHEN, SYDVKM. Between the trimmed V and J ends, which lost 6 bases and 1 base, there was a span of 6 bases. There are 12 residues in the CDR3. The DNA of the CDR3 is TGTGCCAGCAGCCCTCCGAACACTGAAGCTTTCTTT. Its protein product is CASSPPNTEAFF.

The chain joins TRBV6-1 to TRBJ2-1; 7 bases map to TRBD1. Germline CDR1 MNHNS, CDR2 SASEGT. The CDR3 sequence is 14 residues long. V dropped 5 bases and J dropped 4; count of bases not matched to a gene: 5. CDR3: CASSSWGQYNEQFF. DNA of the CDR3: TGTGCCAGCAGTTCATGGGGACAGTACAATGAGCAGTTCTTC.

J is TRBJ1-6 and V is TRBV7-2; no clear D gene. This CDR3 is built from 15 residues. The germline V gene encodes CDR1 SGHTA and CDR2 FQGNSA. V was clipped by 5 bases and J by 0 bases, with 8 bases between them. This CDR3 reads CASSPGSSYNSPLHF. The DNA of the CDR3 is TGTGCCAGCAGCCCGGGTAGCTCCTATAATTCACCCCTCCACTTT. Combining the CDR3 with reference TRBV7-2 and TRBJ1-6 gives the whole variable domain GAGVSQSPSNKVTEKGKDVELRCDPISGHTALYWYRQSLGQGLEFLIYFQGNSAPDKSGLPSDRFSAERTGGSVSTLTIQRTQQEDSAVYLCASSPGSSYNSPLHFGNGTRLTVT.

The gene calls are TRBV5-6 and TRBJ2-7; no reliable D call. CDR1 is SGHDT, CDR2 YYEEEE, per germline. V was shortened by 2 bases and J by 5 bases, with 11 bases between the two germline ends. The CDR3 is made up of 13 amino acids. As DNA, the CDR3 is TGTGCCAGCAGCTTTGGCCAGTTCCACGAGCAGTACTTC. Translating gives CASSFGQFHEQYF.